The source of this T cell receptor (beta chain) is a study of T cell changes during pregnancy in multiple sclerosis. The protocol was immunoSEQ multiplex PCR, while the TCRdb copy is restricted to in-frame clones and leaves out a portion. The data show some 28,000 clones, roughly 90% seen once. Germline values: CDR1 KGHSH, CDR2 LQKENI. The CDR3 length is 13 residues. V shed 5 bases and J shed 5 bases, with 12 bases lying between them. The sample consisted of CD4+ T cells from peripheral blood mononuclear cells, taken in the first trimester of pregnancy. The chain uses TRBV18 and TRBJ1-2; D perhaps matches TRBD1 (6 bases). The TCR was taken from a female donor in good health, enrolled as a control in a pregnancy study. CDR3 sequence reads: CASSAYRDYGYTF. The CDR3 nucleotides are TGTGCCAGCTCAGCCTACAGGGATTATGGCTACACCTTC.